These 26 T cell receptor beta chains share one sample of origin, sequenced in a study of blood T cell repertoires in COVID-19. Repertoires were generated with immunoSEQ multiplex PCR, while TCRdb's copy carries only in-frame clones and drops some. This sample has approximately 240,000 clones; roughly 90% occur once, and the top ten carry approximately 2%. Sequencing was done on a sample of peripheral blood. The receptor source for this set is a woman in her 40s who had recovered from COVID-19.

The chain joins TRBV18 to TRBJ2-6; possible D gene TRBD2, 6 bases. In germline, CDR1 is KGHSH, CDR2 LQKENI. Trimming left V 4 bases short and J 5 bases short, with 15 bases between. The CDR3 contains 16 residues. The CDR3: CASSRPGTARANVLTF. Here the CDR3 DNA reads TGTGCCAGCTCACGACCGGGGACTGCTCGGGCCAACGTCCTGACTTTC.

This chain links TRBV2 with TRBJ2-1, with D perhaps matching TRBD1 (6 bases). V lost 3 bases, J lost 7 bases, and 16 bases lay in between. The CDR3 loop spans 15 amino acids. Germline-derived CDR1 and CDR2 are SNHLY and FYNNEI. The CDR3 protein is CASSDRTGIRNEQFF. The CDR3 DNA follows: TGTGCCAGCAGTGATAGAACAGGGATCCGTAATGAGCAGTTCTTC.

Here the CDR3 reads CASSLTGASNQPQHF. For the CDR3, the DNA is TGTGCCAGCAGTTTGACAGGGGCGAGCAATCAGCCCCAGCATTTT. J is TRBJ1-5 and V is TRBV6-1; TRBD1 matches at 8 bases. The CDR3 covers 15 residues. Looked up from germline, CDR1 is MNHNS and CDR2 is SASEGT. V shed 5 bases, J shed 1 base, and the junction held 4 bases outside the gene matches.

The rearrangement joins TRBV6-6 to TRBJ1-3, with D unresolved. The germline V gene has CDR1 MNHNY and CDR2 SVGAGI (reference sequence). The CDR3 totals 14 residues. The V end lost 2 bases, the J end lost 0 bases, and 5 bases lay between the germline ends. CDR3 sequence: CASSYMSSGNTIYF. The CDR3, as DNA: TGTGCCAGCAGTTACATGAGCTCTGGAAACACCATATATTTT.

J is TRBJ2-5 and V is TRBV10-3; D remains unclear. This CDR3 comprises 14 residues. CDR1 is ENHRY and CDR2 is SYGVKD in the germline V gene. V lost 4 bases and J lost 1, with 10 bases in between. The CDR3, as DNA: TGTGCCATCAGTGGGTTTTCCGGCCAAGAGACCCAGTACTTC. Its protein product is CAISGFSGQETQYF.

J is TRBJ2-2 and V is TRBV18, with D hard to call. The length of the CDR3 is 14 residues. Germline V gene lookup returns CDR1 KGHSH and CDR2 LQKENI. V was trimmed by 1 base and J by 2 bases, leaving 5 bases between them. CDR3 DNA: TGTGCCAGCTCACCACTGGCTAACACCGGGGAGCTGTTTTTT. Translated: CASSPLANTGELFF. The complete variable domain, with remaining parts taken from reference TRBV18 and TRBJ2-2, reads NAGVMQNPRHLVRRRGQEARLRCSPMKGHSHVYWYRQLPEEGLKFMVYLQKENIIDESGMPKERFSAEFPKEGPSILRIQQVVRGDSAAYFCASSPLANTGELFFGEGSRLTVL.

The V gene is TRBV10-3, the J gene TRBJ2-1, with TRBD2 matching over 11 bases. Looked up from germline, CDR1 is ENHRY and CDR2 is SYGVKD. There are 16 residues in the CDR3. The V and J ends lost 3 bases and 5 bases, in that order; junction bases with no gene match: 6. The CDR3 loop is CAISDEGLAANNEQFF. Here the CDR3 DNA reads TGTGCCATCAGTGACGAGGGACTAGCGGCAAACAATGAGCAGTTCTTC.

The genes are TRBV6-2 or TRBV6-3 and TRBJ2-1; D may be TRBD2 (7 bases). Looked up from germline, CDR1 is MNHEY and CDR2 is SVGEGT. This CDR3 has 15 residues. Trimming took off 2 bases at V and 6 bases at J, with 14 bases between the two ends. The CDR3 here is CASSYGGAGTNEQFF. CDR3 sequence (DNA): TGTGCCAGCAGTTACGGGGGGGCTGGAACCAATGAGCAGTTCTTC.

The genes are TRBV7-3 and TRBJ2-2; a possible D gene is TRBD2 (6 bases). The CDR3 consists of 14 residues. CDR1 is SGHTA, CDR2 FQGTGA, per germline. Between the trimmed V and J ends, which lost 5 bases and 2 bases, there was a span of 9 bases. The DNA for the CDR3 is TGTGCCAGCAGCCGGGACTCCAACACCGGGGAGCTGTTTTTT. Protein sequence: CASSRDSNTGELFF.

The genes are TRBV24-1 and TRBJ2-2; D possibly corresponds to TRBD1 (6 bases). This CDR3 spans 19 amino acids. Trimming stripped 3 bases from V and 5 bases from J, with 24 bases between. Germline V CDR1 and CDR2: KGHDR, SFDVKD. The CDR3 coding sequence is TGTGCCACCAGTGATGTCCGCGACTCCCAGGGGTTTAGGACCGGGGAGCTGTTTTTT. This codes for CATSDVRDSQGFRTGELFF.

This clone showed up just once. The chain couples TRBV27 to TRBJ2-7; 9 bases are shared with TRBD1. Germline CDR1 is MNHEY and CDR2 is SMNVEV (reference sequence). The CDR3 covers 16 residues. The J segment lost 0 bases and the V segment lost 5 bases, leaving 8 bases of the junction unmatched. The CDR3 is CASSLSRDRASYEQYF. For the CDR3, the DNA is TGTGCCAGCAGTCTAAGCCGGGACAGGGCCTCCTACGAGCAGTACTTC.

This sequence joins TRBV11-2 and TRBJ2-2; 11 bases agree with TRBD2. The CDR3 contains 15 residues. With 5 bases clipped from V and 7 bases from J, the junction kept 6 bases outside the gene matches. Germline V gene sequence: CDR1 SGHAT, CDR2 FQNNGV. CDR3 DNA sequence: TGTGCCAGCAGCCCAACTAGCGGGAGAGGCGGGGAGCTGTTTTTT. This gives the protein CASSPTSGRGGELFF.

This chain joins TRBV19 and TRBJ1-2; 7 nucleotides line up with TRBD1. This CDR3 is 14 amino acids long. Germline CDR1 and CDR2: LNHDA and SQIVND (reference sequence). J was trimmed by 8 bases and V by 5 bases; bases with no gene match: 11. CDR3 amino acids: CASSSAGTVWGYTF. CDR3 nucleotide sequence: TGTGCCAGTAGTTCTGCCGGGACAGTCTGGGGCTACACCTTC.

The V call is TRBV5-1, the J call TRBJ1-1, with D possibly being TRBD1 (5 bases). The germline V gene has CDR1 SGHRS and CDR2 YFSETQ. V was clipped by 4 bases and J by 2 bases, with 15 bases between them. This CDR3 comprises 15 residues. CDR3 loop: CASSAYTGPNTEAFF. DNA of the CDR3: TGCGCCAGCAGCGCCTACACAGGACCAAACACTGAAGCTTTCTTT.

This rearrangement joins TRBV6-4 to TRBJ1-5, with D uncertain. The V end was cut by 2 bases, the J end by 1 base, with 12 bases between. The CDR3 totals 16 residues. Germline V gene sequence: CDR1 MRHNA, CDR2 SNTAGT. The CDR3 spells CASSDPPSRSNQPQHF. The CDR3 bases are TGTGCCAGCAGTGACCCTCCTTCGAGGAGCAATCAGCCCCAGCATTTT.

The rearrangement links TRBV3-1 (or the pseudogene TRBV3-2) to TRBJ2-3, with D possibly TRBD2 on 6 matching bases. The CDR3 totals 16 residues. Trimming removed 0 bases from V and 3 bases from J, with 13 bases in between. Germline loops: CDR1 LGHDT, CDR2 YNNKEL (reference sequence). The CDR3 protein is CASSQDRGLWTDTQYF. DNA for the CDR3: TGTGCCAGCAGCCAAGATCGGGGGTTGTGGACAGATACGCAGTATTTT.

This clone has a handful of counts. The chain combines TRBV5-6 with TRBJ2-4; 10 bases map to TRBD1. The CDR3 length is 18 residues. After removal of 0 bases from V and 2 bases from J, the junction contained 8 bases not matched to a gene. Germline values: CDR1 SGHDT, CDR2 YYEEEE. CDR3 sequence: CASSLGRDRGLSKNIQYF. Written as DNA, the CDR3 is TGTGCCAGCAGCTTGGGTCGAGACAGGGGGCTTTCCAAAAACATTCAGTACTTC. The whole variable domain, filled in from reference TRBV5-6 and TRBJ2-4, reads DAGVTQSPTHLIKTRGQQVTLRCSPKSGHDTVSWYQQALGQGPQFIFQYYEEEERQRGNFPDRFSGHQFPNYSSELNVNALLLGDSALYLCASSLGRDRGLSKNIQYFGAGTRLSVL.

V and J are TRBV19 and TRBJ2-1, with TRBD1 matching 9 bases. V lost 5 bases, J lost 7 bases, and 12 bases stayed unmatched. The CDR3 totals 16 residues. CDR1 is LNHDA, CDR2 SQIVND, per germline (reference sequence). Here the CDR3 DNA reads TGTGCCAGTAGTTCCCAGGGCGGGACAGGGTCAAATGAGCAGTTCTTC. It encodes CASSSQGGTGSNEQFF. The whole variable domain, filled in from reference TRBV19 and TRBJ2-1, reads DGGITQSPKYLFRKEGQNVTLSCEQNLNHDAMYWYRQDPGQGLRLIYYSQIVNDFQKGDIAEGYSVSREKKESFPLTVTSAQKNPTAFYLCASSSQGGTGSNEQFFGPGTRLTVL.

The chain joins TRBV11-2 to TRBJ2-1; no firm D call. V was trimmed by 2 bases and J by 10 bases, leaving 6 bases between them. The germline gives CDR1 SGHAT, CDR2 FQNNGV. The CDR3 has 11 residues. The CDR3 bases are TGTGCCAGCAGCTTATCCGGGGAGCAGTTCTTC. Translated: CASSLSGEQFF.

This chain joins TRBV2 and TRBJ2-7, with TRBD1 matching over 8 bases. Germline V lookup: CDR1 SNHLY, CDR2 FYNNEI. V shed 6 bases and J 4 bases; nucleotides not matched to a gene: 11. CDR3 length: 15 amino acids. For the CDR3, the DNA is TGTGCCAGCAGGCTCCTCCGGACAGGGTTTTACGAGCAGTACTTC. Its translation is CASRLLRTGFYEQYF.

This rearrangement joins TRBV6-2 or TRBV6-3 to TRBJ2-2; D unclear. The germline V and J ends were trimmed by 0 bases and 7 bases, with 3 bases remaining between them. This CDR3 spans 12 amino acids. Per the germline V gene, CDR1 is MNHEY and CDR2 is SVGEGT. The CDR3 sequence is CASSYSYGELFF. The CDR3 DNA sequence: TGTGCCAGCAGTTACTCTTACGGGGAGCTGTTTTTT.

The rearrangement joins TRBV7-6 to TRBJ1-4; TRBD1 aligns across 10 bases. V lost 0 bases to trimming and J lost 8 bases; unmatched junction nucleotides: 3. The CDR3 totals 15 residues. The V gene's germline CDR1 is SGHVS and CDR2 FNYEAQ. The CDR3 sequence: CASSLAGTGAEKLFF. CDR3 in DNA: TGTGCCAGCAGCTTAGCCGGGACAGGGGCCGAAAAACTGTTTTTT.

CDR3 coding DNA: TGTGCCAGCTCACCGGACAGTCGGGTTGGCTACACCTTC. Protein sequence: CASSPDSRVGYTF. The rearrangement links TRBV18 to TRBJ1-2, with D perhaps matching TRBD1 (6 bases). The CDR3 extends over 13 amino acids. V was pared by 3 bases and J by 7 bases, with 12 bases between. Germline assignment: CDR1 KGHSH and CDR2 LQKENI.

V is TRBV24-1 and J is TRBJ1-5; D uncertain. Germline lookup yields CDR1 KGHDR and CDR2 SFDVKD. V shed 5 bases and J shed 0 bases, with 7 bases lying between them. The length of the CDR3 is 14 residues. Here the CDR3 reads CATSATASNQPQHF. CDR3 bases: TGTGCCACCAGTGCCACTGCTAGCAATCAGCCCCAGCATTTT.

V is TRBV19 and J is TRBJ1-6, with TRBD1 identical over 10 bases. The germline V gene encodes CDR1 LNHDA and CDR2 SQIVND (reference sequence). The CDR3 length is 15 residues. Trimming removed 6 bases from V and 7 bases from J; junction bases left unmatched: 6. This chain's CDR3 is CASSPTGGANSPLHF. The CDR3 region has the DNA TGTGCCAGTAGCCCGACAGGGGGCGCGAATTCACCCCTCCACTTT.

This sequence joins TRBV6-1 and TRBJ2-7; D may be TRBD1 (6 bases). Germline lookup yields CDR1 MNHNS and CDR2 SASEGT. Trimming removed 3 bases from V and 3 bases from J, with 9 bases in between. The CDR3 consists of 13 residues. CDR3 sequence reads: CASSDGQFYEQYF. CDR3 coding DNA: TGTGCCAGCAGTGATGGACAGTTCTACGAGCAGTACTTC.